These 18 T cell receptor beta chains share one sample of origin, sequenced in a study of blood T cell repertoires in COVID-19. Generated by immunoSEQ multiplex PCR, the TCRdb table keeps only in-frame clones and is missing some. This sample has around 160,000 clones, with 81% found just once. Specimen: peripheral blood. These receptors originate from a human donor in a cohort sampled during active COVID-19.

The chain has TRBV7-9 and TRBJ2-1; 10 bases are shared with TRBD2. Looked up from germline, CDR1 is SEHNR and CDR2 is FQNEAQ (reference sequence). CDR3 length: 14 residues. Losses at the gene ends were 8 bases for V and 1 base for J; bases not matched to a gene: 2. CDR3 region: CASLAGVSYNEQFF. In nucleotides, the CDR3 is TGTGCCAGCCTAGCGGGAGTTTCCTACAATGAGCAGTTCTTC.

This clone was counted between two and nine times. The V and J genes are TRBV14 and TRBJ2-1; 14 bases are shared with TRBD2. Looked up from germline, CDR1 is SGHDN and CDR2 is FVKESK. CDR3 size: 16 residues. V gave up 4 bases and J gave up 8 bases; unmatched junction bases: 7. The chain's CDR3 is CASSLRLAGGRDEQFF. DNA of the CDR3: TGTGCCAGCAGCCTCAGACTAGCGGGGGGGCGGGATGAGCAGTTCTTC.

The DNA of the CDR3 is TGTGCCAGCAGTCTCCGAGGGATCACAGATACGCAGTATTTT. Translation gives CASSLRGITDTQYF. The rearrangement joins TRBV6-5 to TRBJ2-3; perhaps TRBD2 as D (5 bases). Germline V lookup: CDR1 MNHEY, CDR2 SVGAGI. Trimming took off 5 bases at V and 2 bases at J, with 11 bases between the two ends. The CDR3 is made up of 14 amino acids.

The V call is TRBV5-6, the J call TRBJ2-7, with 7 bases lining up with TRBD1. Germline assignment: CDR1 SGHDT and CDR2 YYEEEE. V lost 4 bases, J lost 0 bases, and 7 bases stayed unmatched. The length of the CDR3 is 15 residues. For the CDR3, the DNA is TGTGCCAGCAGCCCCGAGAGGGACAGCTCCTACGAGCAGTACTTC. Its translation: CASSPERDSSYEQYF.

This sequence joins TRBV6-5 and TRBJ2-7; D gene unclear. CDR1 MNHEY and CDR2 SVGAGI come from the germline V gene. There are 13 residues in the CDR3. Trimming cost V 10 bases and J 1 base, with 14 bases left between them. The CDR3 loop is CATLKPLSYEQYF. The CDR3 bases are TGTGCCACCCTAAAACCCCTATCCTACGAGCAGTACTTC.

The CDR3 loop is CASSFRGGGGAFF. The CDR3 nucleotides read TGTGCCAGCAGTTTTAGAGGGGGCGGTGGAGCTTTCTTT. The chain links TRBV27 to TRBJ1-1; TRBD1 agrees at 7 bases. Looked up from germline, CDR1 is MNHEY and CDR2 is SMNVEV (reference sequence). This CDR3 spans 13 amino acids. V lost 3 bases, J lost 10 bases, and 8 bases stayed unmatched.

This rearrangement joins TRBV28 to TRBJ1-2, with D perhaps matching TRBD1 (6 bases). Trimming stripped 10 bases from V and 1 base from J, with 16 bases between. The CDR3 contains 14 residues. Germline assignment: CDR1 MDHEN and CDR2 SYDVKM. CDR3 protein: CATSTPGVNYGYTF. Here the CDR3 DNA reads TGTGCCACTAGTACCCCAGGGGTTAACTATGGCTACACCTTC.

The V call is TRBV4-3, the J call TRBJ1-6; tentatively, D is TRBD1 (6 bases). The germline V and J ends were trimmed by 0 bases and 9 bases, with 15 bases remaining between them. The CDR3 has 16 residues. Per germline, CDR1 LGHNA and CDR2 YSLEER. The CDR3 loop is CASSQDWTAKGSPLHF. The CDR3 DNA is TGCGCCAGCAGCCAAGATTGGACAGCGAAGGGTTCACCCCTCCACTTT.

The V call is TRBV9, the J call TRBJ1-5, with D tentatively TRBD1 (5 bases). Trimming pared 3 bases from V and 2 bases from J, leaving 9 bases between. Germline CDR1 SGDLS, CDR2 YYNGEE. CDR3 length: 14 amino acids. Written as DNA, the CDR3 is TGTGCCAGCAGCGGCGGGACGGGCAATCAGCCCCAGCATTTT. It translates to CASSGGTGNQPQHF.

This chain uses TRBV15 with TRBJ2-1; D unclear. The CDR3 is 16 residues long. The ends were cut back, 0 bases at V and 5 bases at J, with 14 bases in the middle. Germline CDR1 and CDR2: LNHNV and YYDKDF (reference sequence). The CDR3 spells CATSRDLELSNNEQFF. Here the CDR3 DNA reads TGTGCCACCAGCAGAGATCTTGAGTTGTCTAACAATGAGCAGTTCTTC.

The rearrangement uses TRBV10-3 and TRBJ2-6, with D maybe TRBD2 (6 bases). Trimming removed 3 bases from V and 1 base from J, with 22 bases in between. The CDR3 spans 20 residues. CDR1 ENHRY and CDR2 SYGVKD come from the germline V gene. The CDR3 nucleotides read TGTGCCATCAGTGATCTCCCGCCCGGGGACTGGAGGTCTGGGGCCAACGTCCTGACTTTC. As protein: CAISDLPPGDWRSGANVLTF.

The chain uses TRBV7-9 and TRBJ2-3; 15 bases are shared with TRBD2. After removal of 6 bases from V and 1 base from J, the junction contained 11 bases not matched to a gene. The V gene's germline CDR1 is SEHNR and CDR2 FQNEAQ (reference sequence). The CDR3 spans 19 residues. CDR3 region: CASSLPGTSGGTRTDTQYF. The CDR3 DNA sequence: TGTGCCAGCAGTCTACCCGGGACTAGCGGGGGGACACGCACAGATACGCAGTATTTT. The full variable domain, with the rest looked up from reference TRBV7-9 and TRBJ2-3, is DTGVSQNPRHKITKRGQNVTFRCDPISEHNRLYWYRQTLGQGPEFLTYFQNEAQLEKSRLLSDRFSAERPKGSFSTLEIQRTEQGDSAMYLCASSLPGTSGGTRTDTQYFGPGTRLTVL.

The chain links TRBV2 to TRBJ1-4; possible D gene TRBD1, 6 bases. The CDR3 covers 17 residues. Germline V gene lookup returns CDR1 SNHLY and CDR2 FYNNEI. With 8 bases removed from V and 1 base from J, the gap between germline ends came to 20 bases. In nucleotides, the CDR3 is TGTGCCAGCTGGTTGCGTGAAGGGGGAAAAACTAATGAAAAACTGTTTTTT. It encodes CASWLREGGKTNEKLFF.

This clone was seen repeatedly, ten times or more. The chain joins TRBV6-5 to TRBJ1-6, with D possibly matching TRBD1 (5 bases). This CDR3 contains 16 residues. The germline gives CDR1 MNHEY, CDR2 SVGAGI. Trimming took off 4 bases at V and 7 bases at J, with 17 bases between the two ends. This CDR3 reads CASSSPQGIRNSPLHF. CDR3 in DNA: TGTGCCAGCAGTTCCCCCCAGGGTATTCGAAATTCACCCCTCCACTTT.

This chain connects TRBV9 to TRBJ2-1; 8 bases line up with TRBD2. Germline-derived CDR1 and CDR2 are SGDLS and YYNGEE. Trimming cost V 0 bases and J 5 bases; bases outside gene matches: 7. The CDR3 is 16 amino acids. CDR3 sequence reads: CASSVELSGENNEQFF. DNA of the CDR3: TGTGCCAGCAGCGTAGAGCTTAGCGGGGAGAACAATGAGCAGTTCTTC. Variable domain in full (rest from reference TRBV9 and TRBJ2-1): DSGVTQTPKHLITATGQRVTLRCSPRSGDLSVYWYQQSLDQGLQFLIQYYNGEERAKGNILERFSAQQFPDLHSELNLSSLELGDSALYFCASSVELSGENNEQFFGPGTRLTVL.

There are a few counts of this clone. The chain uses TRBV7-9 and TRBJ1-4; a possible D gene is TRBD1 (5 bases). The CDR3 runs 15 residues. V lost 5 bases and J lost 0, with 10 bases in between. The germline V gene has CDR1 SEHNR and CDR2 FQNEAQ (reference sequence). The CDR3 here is CASSPTVATNEKLFF. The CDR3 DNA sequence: TGTGCCAGCAGCCCGACAGTAGCAACTAATGAAAAACTGTTTTTT.

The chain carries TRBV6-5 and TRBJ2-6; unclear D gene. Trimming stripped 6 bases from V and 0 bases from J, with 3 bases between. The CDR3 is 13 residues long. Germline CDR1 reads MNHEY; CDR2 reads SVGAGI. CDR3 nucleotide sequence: TGTGCCAGCAGCCGCTCTGGGGCCAACGTCCTGACTTTC. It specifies CASSRSGANVLTF.

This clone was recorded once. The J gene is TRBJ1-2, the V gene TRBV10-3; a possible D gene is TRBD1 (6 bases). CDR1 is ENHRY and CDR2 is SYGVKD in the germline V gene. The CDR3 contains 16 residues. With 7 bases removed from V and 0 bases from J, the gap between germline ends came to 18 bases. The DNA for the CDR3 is TGTGCCATCACCGGCCGTCGGACAGAAGCTAACTATGGCTACACCTTC. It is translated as CAITGRRTEANYGYTF.